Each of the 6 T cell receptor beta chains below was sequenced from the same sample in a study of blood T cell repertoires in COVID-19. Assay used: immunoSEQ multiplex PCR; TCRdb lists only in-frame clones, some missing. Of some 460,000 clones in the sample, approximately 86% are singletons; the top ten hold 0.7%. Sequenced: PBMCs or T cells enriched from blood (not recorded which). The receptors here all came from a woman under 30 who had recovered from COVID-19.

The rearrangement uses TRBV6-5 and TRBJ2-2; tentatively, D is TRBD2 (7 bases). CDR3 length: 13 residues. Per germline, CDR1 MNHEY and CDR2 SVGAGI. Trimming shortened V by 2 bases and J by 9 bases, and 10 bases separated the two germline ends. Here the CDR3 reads CASSYGGGRELFF. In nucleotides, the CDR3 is TGTGCCAGCAGTTACGGGGGGGGCAGGGAGCTGTTTTTT.

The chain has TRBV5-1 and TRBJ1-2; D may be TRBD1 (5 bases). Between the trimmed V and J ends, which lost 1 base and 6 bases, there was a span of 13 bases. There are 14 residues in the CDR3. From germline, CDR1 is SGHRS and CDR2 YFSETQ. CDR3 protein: CASSLFGGDDGYTF. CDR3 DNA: TGCGCCAGCAGCTTGTTCGGGGGGGACGATGGCTACACCTTC.

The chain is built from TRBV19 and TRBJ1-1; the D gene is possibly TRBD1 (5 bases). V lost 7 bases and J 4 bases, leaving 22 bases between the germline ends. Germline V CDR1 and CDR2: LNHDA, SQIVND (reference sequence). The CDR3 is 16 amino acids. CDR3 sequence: CASINPRGVRGTEAFF. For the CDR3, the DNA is TGTGCCAGTATCAATCCCCGGGGGGTCCGGGGCACTGAAGCTTTCTTT.

The CDR3 DNA reads TGTGCCAGCGGGACGGGGGTCCGCACAGATACGCAGTATTTT. Translation gives CASGTGVRTDTQYF. The rearrangement links TRBV28 to TRBJ2-3; D is possibly TRBD2 (6 bases). V was cut by 8 bases and J by 1 base, with 13 bases left in between. The germline gives CDR1 MDHEN, CDR2 SYDVKM. This CDR3 is built from 14 residues.

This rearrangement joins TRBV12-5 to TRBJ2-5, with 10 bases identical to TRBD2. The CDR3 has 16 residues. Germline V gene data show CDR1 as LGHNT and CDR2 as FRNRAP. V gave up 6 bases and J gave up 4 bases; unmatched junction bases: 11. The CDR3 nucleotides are TGTGCTAGTGGCCGCGGGGCTAGCGGGGGAGGAGAGACCCAGTACTTC. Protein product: CASGRGASGGGETQYF.

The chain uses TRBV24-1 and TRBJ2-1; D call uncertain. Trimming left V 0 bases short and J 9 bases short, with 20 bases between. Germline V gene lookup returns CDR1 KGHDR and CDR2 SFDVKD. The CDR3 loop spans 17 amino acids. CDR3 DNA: TGTGCCACCAGTGATTTGGAGTCGCCCTCCCCTAAGAGTGAGCAGTTCTTC. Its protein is CATSDLESPSPKSEQFF.